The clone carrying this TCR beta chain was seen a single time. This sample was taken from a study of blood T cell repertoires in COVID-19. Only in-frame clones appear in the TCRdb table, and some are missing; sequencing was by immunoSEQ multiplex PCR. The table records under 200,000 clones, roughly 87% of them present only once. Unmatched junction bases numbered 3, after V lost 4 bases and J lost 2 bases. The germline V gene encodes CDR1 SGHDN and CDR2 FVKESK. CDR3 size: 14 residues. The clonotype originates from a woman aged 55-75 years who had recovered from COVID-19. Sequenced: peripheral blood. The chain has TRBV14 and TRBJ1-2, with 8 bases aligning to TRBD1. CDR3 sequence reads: CASSLRTGNYGYTF. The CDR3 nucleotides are TGTGCCAGCAGCCTCAGGACAGGGAACTATGGCTACACCTTC.